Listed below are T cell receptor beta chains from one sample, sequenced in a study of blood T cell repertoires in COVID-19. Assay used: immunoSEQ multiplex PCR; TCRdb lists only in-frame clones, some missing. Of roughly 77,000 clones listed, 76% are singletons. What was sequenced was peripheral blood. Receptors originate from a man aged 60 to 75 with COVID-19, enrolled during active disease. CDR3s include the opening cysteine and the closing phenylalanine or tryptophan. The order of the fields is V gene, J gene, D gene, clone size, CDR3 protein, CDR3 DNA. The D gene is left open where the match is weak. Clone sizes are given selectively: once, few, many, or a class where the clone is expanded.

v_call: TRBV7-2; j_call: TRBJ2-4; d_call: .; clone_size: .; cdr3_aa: CASSLAGGAGPLAKNIQYF; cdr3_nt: TGTGCCAGCAGCTTAGCGGGTGGGGCAGGGCCCTTAGCCAAAAACATTCAGTACTTC
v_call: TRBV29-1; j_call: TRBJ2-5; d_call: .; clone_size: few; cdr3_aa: CSAWWGEMVETQYF; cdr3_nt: TGCAGCGCCTGGTGGGGGGAGATGGTGGAGACCCAGTACTTC
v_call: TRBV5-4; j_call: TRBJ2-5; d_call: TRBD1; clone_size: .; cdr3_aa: CASNLGQYQETQYF; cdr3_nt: TGTGCCAGCAACTTGGGACAGTATCAAGAGACCCAGTACTTC
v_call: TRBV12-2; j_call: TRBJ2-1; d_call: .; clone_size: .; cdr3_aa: CASRTGTSGRQCSYNEQFF; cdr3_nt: TGTGCAAGTCGCACAGGGACTAGCGGGAGACAATGCTCCTACAATGAGCAGTTCTTC
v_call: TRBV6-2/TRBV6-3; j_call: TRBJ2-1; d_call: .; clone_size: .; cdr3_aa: CASSGLANEQFF; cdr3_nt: TGTGCCAGCAGTGGGCTAGCGAATGAGCAGTTCTTC
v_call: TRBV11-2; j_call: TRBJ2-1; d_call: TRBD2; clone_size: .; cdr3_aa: CASSLDRLAGGRFF; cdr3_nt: TGTGCCAGCAGCTTAGATAGACTAGCGGGGGGACGGTTCTTC
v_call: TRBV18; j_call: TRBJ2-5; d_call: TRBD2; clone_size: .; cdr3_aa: CASSPAAGVQETQYF; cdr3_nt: TGTGCCAGCTCACCCGCCGCGGGGGTCCAAGAGACCCAGTACTTC
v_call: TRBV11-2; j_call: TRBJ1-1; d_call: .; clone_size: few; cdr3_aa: CASSPHGTELNTEAFF; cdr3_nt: TGTGCCAGCAGCCCCCATGGGACTGAATTGAACACTGAAGCTTTCTTT
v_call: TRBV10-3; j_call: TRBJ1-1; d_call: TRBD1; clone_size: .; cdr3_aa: CATTTGGNTEAFF; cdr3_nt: TGTGCCACTACGACAGGGGGGAACACTGAAGCTTTCTTT
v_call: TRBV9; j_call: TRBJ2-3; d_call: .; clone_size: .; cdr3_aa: CASSPRQGTTDTQYF; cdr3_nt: TGTGCCAGCAGCCCCCGGCAGGGGACCACAGATACGCAGTATTTT
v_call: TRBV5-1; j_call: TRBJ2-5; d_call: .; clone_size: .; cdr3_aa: CASRAGPGETQYF; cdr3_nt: TGCGCCAGCAGGGCAGGCCCGGGGGAGACCCAGTACTTC
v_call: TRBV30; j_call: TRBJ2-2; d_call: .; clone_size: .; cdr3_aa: CACSSTLLANTGELFF; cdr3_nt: TGTGCCTGTTCCTCAACTCTTTTAGCGAACACCGGGGAGCTGTTTTTT
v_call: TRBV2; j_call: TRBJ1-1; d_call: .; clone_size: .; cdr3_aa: CASSVRDTEAFF; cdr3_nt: TGTGCCAGCAGTGTGCGGGACACTGAAGCTTTCTTT
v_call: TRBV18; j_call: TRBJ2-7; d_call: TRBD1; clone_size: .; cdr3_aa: CASSPSTGLNEQYF; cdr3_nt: TGTGCCAGCTCACCATCGACAGGGCTGAACGAGCAGTACTTC
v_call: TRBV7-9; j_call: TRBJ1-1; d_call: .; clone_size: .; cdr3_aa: CASSLGGSGTEAFF; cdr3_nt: TGTGCCAGCAGCTTAGGGGGCTCCGGGACTGAAGCTTTCTTT
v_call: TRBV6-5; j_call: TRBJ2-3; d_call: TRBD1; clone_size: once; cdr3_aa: CASSHGQGTDTQYF; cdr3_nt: TGTGCCAGCAGTCATGGACAGGGCACAGATACGCAGTATTTT
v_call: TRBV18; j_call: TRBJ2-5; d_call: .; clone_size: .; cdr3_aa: CASSPSVYQETQYF; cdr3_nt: TGTGCCAGCTCCCCGTCAGTCTACCAAGAGACCCAGTACTTC
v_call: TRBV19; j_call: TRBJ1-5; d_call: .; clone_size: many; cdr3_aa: CASSTALRQPQHF; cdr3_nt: TGTGCCAGTAGTACGGCCCTCAGGCAGCCCCAGCATTTT
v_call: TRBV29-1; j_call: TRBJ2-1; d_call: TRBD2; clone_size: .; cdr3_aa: CSVEVASGTHEQFF; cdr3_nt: TGCAGCGTTGAAGTGGCTAGCGGGACCCATGAGCAGTTCTTC
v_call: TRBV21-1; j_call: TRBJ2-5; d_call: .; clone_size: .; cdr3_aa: CASIPGRVEETQYF; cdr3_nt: TGTGCCAGCATTCCCGGCAGGGTGGAAGAGACCCAGTACTTC
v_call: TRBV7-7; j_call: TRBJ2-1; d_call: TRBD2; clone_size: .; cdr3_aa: CASSRLAGAYNEQFF; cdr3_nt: TGTGCCAGCAGCCGACTAGCGGGGGCCTACAATGAGCAGTTCTTC
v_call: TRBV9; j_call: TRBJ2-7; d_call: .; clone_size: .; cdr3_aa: CASSGLPGEQYF; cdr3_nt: TGTGCCAGCAGCGGATTACCGGGAGAGCAGTACTTC
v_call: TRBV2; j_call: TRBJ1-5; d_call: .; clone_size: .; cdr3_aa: CASSVQGNQPQHF; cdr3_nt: TGTGCCAGCAGTGTACAGGGCAATCAGCCCCAGCATTTT
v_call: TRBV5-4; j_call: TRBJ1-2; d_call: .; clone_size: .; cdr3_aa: CASSLVPDSYGYTF; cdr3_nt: TGTGCCAGCAGCTTGGTTCCAGACTCCTATGGCTACACCTTC
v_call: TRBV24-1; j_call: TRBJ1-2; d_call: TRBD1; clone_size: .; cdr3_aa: CATSDLTGDYGYTF; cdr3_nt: TGTGCCACCAGTGATCTAACAGGGGACTATGGCTACACCTTC
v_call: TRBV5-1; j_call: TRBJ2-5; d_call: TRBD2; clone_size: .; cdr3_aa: CASRGGGAQETQYF; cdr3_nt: TGCGCCAGCAGGGGCGGGGGGGCCCAAGAGACCCAGTACTTC
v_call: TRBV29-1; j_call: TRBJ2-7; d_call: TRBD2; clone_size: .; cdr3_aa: CSVVGRGGSYEQYF; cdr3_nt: TGCAGCGTTGTGGGAAGGGGAGGGTCCTACGAGCAGTACTTC
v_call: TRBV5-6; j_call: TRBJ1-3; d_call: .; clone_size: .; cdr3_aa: CASGPGGNTIYF; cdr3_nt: TGTGCCAGCGGCCCAGGAGGAAACACCATATATTTT
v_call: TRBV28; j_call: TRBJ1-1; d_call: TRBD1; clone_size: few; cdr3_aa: CASSPGQKNTEAFF; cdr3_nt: TGTGCCAGCAGTCCGGGACAGAAGAACACTGAAGCTTTCTTT
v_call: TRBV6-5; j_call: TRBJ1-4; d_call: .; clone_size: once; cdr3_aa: CASSFHRNSNEKLFF; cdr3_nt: TGTGCCAGCAGTTTCCACAGAAACTCTAATGAAAAACTGTTTTTT
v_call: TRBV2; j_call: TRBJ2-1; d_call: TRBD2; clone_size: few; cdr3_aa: CASSGGGAYNEQFF; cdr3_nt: TGTGCCAGCAGTGGCGGGGGGGCCTACAATGAGCAGTTCTTC
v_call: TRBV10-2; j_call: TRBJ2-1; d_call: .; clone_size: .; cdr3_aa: CASIGSAYNEQFF; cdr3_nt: TGCGCCAGCATCGGTAGCGCCTACAATGAGCAGTTCTTC
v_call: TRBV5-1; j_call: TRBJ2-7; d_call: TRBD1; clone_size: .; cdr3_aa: CASSLGRGRDEQYF; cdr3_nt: TGCGCCAGCAGCTTGGGTAGGGGGCGCGACGAGCAGTACTTC
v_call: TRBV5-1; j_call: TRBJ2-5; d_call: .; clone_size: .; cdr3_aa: CASSDRQETQYF; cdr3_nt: TGCGCCAGCAGCGACAGGCAAGAGACCCAGTACTTC
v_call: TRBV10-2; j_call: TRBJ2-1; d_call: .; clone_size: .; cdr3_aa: CASRSSLSDNEQFF; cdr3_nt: TGCGCCAGCAGGAGTTCACTCTCCGACAATGAGCAGTTCTTC
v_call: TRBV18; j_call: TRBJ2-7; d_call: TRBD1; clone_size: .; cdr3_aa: CASSPWTGILGEQYF; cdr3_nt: TGTGCCAGCTCACCCTGGACAGGGATTTTAGGCGAGCAGTACTTC
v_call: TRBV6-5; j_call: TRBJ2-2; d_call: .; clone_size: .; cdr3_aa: CASSYDSANTGELFF; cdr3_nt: TGTGCCAGCAGCTACGACAGCGCGAACACCGGGGAGCTGTTTTTT
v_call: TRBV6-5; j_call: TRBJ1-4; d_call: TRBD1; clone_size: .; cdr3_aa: CASSRTGFPEKLFF; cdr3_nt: TGTGCCAGCAGTCGGACAGGGTTCCCTGAAAAACTGTTTTTT
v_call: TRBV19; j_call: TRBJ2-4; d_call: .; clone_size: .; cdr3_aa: CASSTLRTLAKNIQYF; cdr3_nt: TGTGCCAGTAGTACTCTCAGAACCCTAGCCAAAAACATTCAGTACTTC
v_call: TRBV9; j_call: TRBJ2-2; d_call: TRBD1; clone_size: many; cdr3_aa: CASSASGQTGELFF; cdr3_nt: TGTGCCAGCAGCGCATCGGGACAGACCGGGGAGCTGTTTTTT
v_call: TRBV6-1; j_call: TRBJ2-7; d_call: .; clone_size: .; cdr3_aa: CASSDRQEQYF; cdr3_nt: TGTGCCAGCAGTGACCGACAGGAGCAGTACTTC
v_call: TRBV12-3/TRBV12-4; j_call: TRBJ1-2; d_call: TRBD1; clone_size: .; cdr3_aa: CASRPQGQYGYTF; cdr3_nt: TGTGCCAGCAGACCACAGGGGCAGTATGGCTACACCTTC
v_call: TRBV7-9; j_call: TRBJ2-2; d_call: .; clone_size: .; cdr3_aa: CASSFRVGPGELFF; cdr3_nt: TGTGCCAGCAGCTTCAGGGTTGGGCCCGGGGAGCTGTTTTTT
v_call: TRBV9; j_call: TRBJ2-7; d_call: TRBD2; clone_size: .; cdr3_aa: CASSVGVSGDFEQYF; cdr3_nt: TGTGCCAGCAGCGTAGGCGTTAGCGGGGATTTCGAGCAGTACTTC
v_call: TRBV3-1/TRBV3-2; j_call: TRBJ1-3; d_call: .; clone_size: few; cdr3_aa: CASSPEARSGNTIYF; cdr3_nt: TGTGCCAGCAGCCCCGAGGCGCGCTCTGGAAACACCATATATTTT
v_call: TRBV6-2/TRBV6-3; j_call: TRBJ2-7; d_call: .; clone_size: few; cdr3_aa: CASSALSYEQYF; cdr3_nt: TGTGCCAGCAGTGCGCTTTCCTACGAGCAGTACTTC
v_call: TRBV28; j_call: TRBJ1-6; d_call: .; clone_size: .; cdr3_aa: CASSPPGGWHSPLHF; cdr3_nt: TGTGCCAGCAGTCCCCCCGGGGGGTGGCATTCACCCCTCCACTTT
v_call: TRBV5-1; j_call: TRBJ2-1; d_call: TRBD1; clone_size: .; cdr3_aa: CASRGGQNEQFF; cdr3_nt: TGCGCCAGCAGAGGGGGACAGAATGAGCAGTTCTTC
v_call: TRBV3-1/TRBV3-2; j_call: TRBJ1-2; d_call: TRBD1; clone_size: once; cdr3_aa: CASSQDGTGCYGYTF; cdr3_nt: TGTGCCAGCAGCCAAGACGGGACAGGGTGCTATGGCTACACCTTC
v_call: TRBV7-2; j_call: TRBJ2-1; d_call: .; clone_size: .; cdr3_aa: CASSLSRGLSNEQFF; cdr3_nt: TGTGCCAGCAGCTTAAGCCGGGGTCTAAGCAATGAGCAGTTCTTC
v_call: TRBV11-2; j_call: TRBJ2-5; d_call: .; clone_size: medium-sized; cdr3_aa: CASSLDAGSQETQYF; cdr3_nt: TGTGCCAGCAGCTTAGATGCCGGGAGCCAAGAGACCCAGTACTTC
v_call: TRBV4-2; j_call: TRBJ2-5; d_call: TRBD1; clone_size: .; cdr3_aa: CASSPWDRGGETQYF; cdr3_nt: TGTGCCAGCAGCCCGTGGGACAGGGGGGGAGAGACCCAGTACTTC
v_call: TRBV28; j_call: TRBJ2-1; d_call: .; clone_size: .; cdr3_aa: CASTGGGHNEQFF; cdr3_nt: TGTGCCAGCACGGGGGGCGGACATAATGAGCAGTTCTTC
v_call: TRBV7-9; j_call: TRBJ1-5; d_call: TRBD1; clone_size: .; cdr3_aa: CASKVTGGGKPQHF; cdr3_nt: TGTGCCAGCAAAGTGACAGGGGGCGGGAAGCCCCAGCATTTT
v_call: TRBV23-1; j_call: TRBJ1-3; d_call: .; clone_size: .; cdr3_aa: CASSSGKSSGNTIYF; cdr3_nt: TGCGCCAGCAGTAGCGGGAAGAGCTCTGGAAACACCATATATTTT
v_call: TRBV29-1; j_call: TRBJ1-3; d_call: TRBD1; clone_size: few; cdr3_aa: CSADRVSGNTIYF; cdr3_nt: TGCAGCGCTGACAGGGTTTCAGGAAACACCATATATTTT
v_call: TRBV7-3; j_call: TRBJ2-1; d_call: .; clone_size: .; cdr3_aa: CASSPLARSYNEQFF; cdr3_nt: TGTGCCAGCAGCCCGCTAGCGCGGTCCTACAATGAGCAGTTCTTC
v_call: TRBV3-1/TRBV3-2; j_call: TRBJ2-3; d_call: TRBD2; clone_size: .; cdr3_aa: CASSPRRAGVTDTQYF; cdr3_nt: TGTGCCAGCAGCCCCCGGCGAGCGGGGGTCACAGATACGCAGTATTTT